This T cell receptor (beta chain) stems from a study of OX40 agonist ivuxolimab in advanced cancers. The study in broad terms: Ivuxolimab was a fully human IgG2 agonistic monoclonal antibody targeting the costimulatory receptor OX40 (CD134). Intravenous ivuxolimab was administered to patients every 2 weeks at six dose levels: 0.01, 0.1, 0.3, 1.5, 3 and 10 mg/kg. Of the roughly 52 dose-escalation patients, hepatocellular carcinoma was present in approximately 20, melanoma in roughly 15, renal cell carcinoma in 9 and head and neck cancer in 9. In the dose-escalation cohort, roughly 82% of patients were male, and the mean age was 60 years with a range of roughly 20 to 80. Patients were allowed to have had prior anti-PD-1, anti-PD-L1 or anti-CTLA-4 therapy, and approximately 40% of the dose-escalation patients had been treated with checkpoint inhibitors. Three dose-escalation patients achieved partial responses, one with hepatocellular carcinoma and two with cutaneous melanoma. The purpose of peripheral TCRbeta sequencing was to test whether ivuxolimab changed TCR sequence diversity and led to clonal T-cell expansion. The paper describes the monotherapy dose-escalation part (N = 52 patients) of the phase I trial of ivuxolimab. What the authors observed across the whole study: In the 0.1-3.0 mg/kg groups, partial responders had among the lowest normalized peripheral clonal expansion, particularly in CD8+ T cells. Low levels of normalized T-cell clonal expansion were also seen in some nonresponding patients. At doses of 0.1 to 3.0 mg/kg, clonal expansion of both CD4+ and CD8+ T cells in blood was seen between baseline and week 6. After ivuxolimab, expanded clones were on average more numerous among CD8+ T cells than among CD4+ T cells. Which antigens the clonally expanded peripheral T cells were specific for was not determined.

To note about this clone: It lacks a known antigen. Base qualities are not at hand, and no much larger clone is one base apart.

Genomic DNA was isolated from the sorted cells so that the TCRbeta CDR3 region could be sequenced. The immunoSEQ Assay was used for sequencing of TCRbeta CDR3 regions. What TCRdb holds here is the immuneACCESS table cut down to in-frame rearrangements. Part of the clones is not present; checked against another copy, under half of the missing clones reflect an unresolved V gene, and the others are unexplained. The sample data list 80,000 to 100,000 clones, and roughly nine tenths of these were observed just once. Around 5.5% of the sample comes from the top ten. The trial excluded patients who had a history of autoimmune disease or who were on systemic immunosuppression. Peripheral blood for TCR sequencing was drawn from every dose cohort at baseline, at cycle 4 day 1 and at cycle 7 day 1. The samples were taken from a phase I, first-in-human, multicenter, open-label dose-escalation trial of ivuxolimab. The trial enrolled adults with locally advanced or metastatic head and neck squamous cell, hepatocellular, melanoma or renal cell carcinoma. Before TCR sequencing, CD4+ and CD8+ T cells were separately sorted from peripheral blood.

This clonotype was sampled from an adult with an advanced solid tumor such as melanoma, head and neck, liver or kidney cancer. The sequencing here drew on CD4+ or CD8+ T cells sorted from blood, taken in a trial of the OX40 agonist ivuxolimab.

The CDR3 region: CASSYSKGEQYF. In nucleotide form, the sequence is TGTGCCAGCAGTTACTCGAAGGGTGAGCAGTACTTC. The rearrangement combines TRBV6-5 with TRBJ2-7, with the D gene call left open. From cysteine to phenylalanine, the CDR3 is 12 amino acids long. Kept here is only the CDR3 DNA, which spans 36 bases and is read in frame from base 1. Relative to germline, V is 0 bases shorter and J is 7 bases shorter, with 7 bases between their ends. Taken from the germline V gene, the CDR1 and CDR2 loops are MNHEY and SVGAGI.